Listed below are T cell receptor beta chains from one sample, sequenced in a study of a mutant IDH1 vaccine in newly diagnosed glioma. These TCRs' antigens remain unknown. Libraries were prepared by immunoSEQ multiplex PCR; TCRdb keeps only in-frame clonotypes and omits some of them. The repertoire holds 69,000 or so clones, around 87% seen once, with roughly 2% in the top ten. Sample: PBMCs, taken from a glioma patient whose treatment included an IDH1 peptide vaccine. These receptors all come from a man aged 25 to 40 with glioma. CDR3s include the opening cysteine and the closing phenylalanine or tryptophan.

V,CDR3
TRBV7-9,CASSLGRSGNTIYF
TRBV15,CATSAGGDNSPLHF
TRBV29-1,CSVEEGGGKNTEAFF
TRBV19,CASTTGHLNTEAFF
TRBV28,CASSPFLQGGEQYF
TRBV27,CASSSPGPALRELFF
TRBV14,CASSQAGLAPQETQYF
TRBV2,CASRGESGANVLTF
TRBV4-1,CASSRLPGQIAKNIQYF
TRBV7-9,CASRPQGADTGELFF
TRBV7-2,CASSFGTSGRRRGDTQYF
TRBV7-8,CASSLGRGQGNYGYTF
TRBV4-1,CASSLTTSGYYNEQFF
TRBV5-4,CASSPGGAGETQYF
TRBV6-5,CASKAHTRVTGKIF
TRBV18,CASSPGEDREKLFF
TRBV30,CAWSVQGQGAEKLFF
TRBV15,CATSRDSYYGYTF
TRBV29-1,CSELSVMDTQYF
TRBV7-9,CASSSVLARGTDTQYF
TRBV7-9,CASRAGNEQYF
TRBV27,CASSRVFQLINTEAFF
TRBV2,CASSETPRQGSYTF
TRBV7-8,CASSWTGTNTGELFF
TRBV4-2,CASSQGAYTEAFF
TRBV2,CASSVGSSYEQYF
TRBV6-5,CASSRRGIQETQYF
TRBV7-9,CASSLGPGTAYNEQFF
TRBV4-1,CASSQDGLAGRETQYF
TRBV7-2,CASLRGGGYEQYF
TRBV9,CASSVGGVQETQYF
TRBV19,CASSYSLMNTEAFF
TRBV13,CASSFGGNEQFF
TRBV19,CASSMGLPGDIQYF
TRBV10-3,CAISDRDRENIQYF
TRBV4-1,CASSQEGGRAGFSGNTIYF
TRBV6-5,CASSPTSGVYNEQFF
TRBV4-1,CASSQDEQVYYEQYF
TRBV5-5,CASMAPGQLNTGELFF
TRBV5-4,CATHDLEAGANVLTF
TRBV30,CAAGRGYGELFF
TRBV19,CAVGRNEQFF